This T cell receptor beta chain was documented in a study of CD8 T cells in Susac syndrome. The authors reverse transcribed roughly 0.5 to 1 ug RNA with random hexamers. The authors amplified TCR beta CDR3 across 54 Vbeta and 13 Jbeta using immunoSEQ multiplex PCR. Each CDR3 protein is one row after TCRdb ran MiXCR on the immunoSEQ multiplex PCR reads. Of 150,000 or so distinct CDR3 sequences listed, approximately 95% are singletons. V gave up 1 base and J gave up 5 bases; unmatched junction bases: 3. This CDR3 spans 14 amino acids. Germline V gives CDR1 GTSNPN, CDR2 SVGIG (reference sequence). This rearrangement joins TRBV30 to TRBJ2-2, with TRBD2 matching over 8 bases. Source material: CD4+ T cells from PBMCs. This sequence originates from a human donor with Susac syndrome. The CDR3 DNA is TGTGCCTGGAGTGAGGGACTAGGAACCGGGGAGCTGTTTTTT. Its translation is CAWSEGLGTGELFF. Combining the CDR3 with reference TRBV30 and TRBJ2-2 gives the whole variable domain SQTIHQWPATLVQPVGSPLSLECTVEGTSNPNLYWYRQAAGRGLQLLFYSVGIGQISSEVPQNLSASRPQDRQFILSSKKLLLSDSGFYLCAWSEGLGTGELFFGEGSRLTVL.